A selection of T cell receptor beta chains follows, all from one sample in a study of T-cell memory formation after mild COVID-19. TCRdb re-derived calls from the 5' RACE reads in MiXCR, one entry per CDR3 protein. The table has some 110,000 distinct CDR3 sequences, approximately 15% seen once. The source material was PBMCs or a T cell subset sorted from them (not recorded which). These receptors all come from an adult woman who had mild COVID-19 (a few samples of this study predate the infection). Cell type and time point are not known. The conserved cysteine and the conserved F or W are not part of the CDR3 here. A D gene is named only where the DNA matches it firmly.

v_gene	j_gene	d_gene	CDR3aa
TRBV9	TRBJ2-1	NA	ASSVAGQPYNEQF
TRBV5-1	TRBJ2-3	TRBD1	ASSRNWATGTGVTDTQY
TRBV24-1	TRBJ2-5	NA	ATSDLSVVGDQETQY
TRBV29-1	TRBJ2-4	NA	SVEQGIGNIQY
TRBV5-1	TRBJ2-7	TRBD1	ASRMGTGGIDEQY
TRBV12-3/TRBV12-4	TRBJ2-7	NA	ASSREQTSSYEQY
TRBV5-1	TRBJ2-3	TRBD1	ASSLRQGAVTDTQY
TRBV10-3	TRBJ2-1	NA	ATHDVVNEQF
TRBV20-1	TRBJ1-5	NA	SARGRRGDGNQPQH
TRBV4-1	TRBJ1-5	NA	ASSQEDRGGQPQH
TRBV7-3	TRBJ2-7	NA	ASSSPVQVVSGLPLTYEQY
TRBV12-3/TRBV12-4	TRBJ1-1	NA	ASRTGYTEAF
TRBV7-9	TRBJ1-2	TRBD1	ASSLTPGQGAPEYYGYT
TRBV12-3/TRBV12-4	TRBJ1-1	NA	ASSLGLGTEAF
TRBV12-3/TRBV12-4	TRBJ2-2	TRBD2	ASSAWGGTGELF
TRBV12-3/TRBV12-4	TRBJ1-2	TRBD1	ASSSLDRGWYGYT
TRBV7-6	TRBJ2-7	TRBD2	ASSPPRTSGTYEQY
TRBV2	TRBJ1-4	NA	ASSRTNDLEKLF
TRBV27	TRBJ1-5	NA	ASSLSGDRLGSNQPQH
TRBV10-3	TRBJ2-3	NA	AISEVASDPTDTQY
TRBV20-1	TRBJ1-1	NA	SARGFGGGLWTEAF
TRBV24-1	TRBJ2-5	NA	ATSDWGGETQY
TRBV10-3	TRBJ2-2	TRBD2	ATGTSGAQLNTGELF
TRBV4-3	TRBJ2-4	TRBD1	ASSQQSWTGANGNIQY
TRBV7-6	TRBJ2-7	NA	ASSLETDYEQY
TRBV29-1	TRBJ2-1	TRBD1	SVPRQGAPRGNEQF
TRBV24-1	TRBJ2-3	NA	ATSDLYTSSTDTQY
TRBV24-1	TRBJ2-5	NA	ATSDSTTFAETQY
TRBV10-3	TRBJ1-2	TRBD1	AISGQGEWSGYT
TRBV9	TRBJ2-3	NA	ASSGSRGPLMQY
TRBV12-5	TRBJ2-5	TRBD2	ASGLDGGLAGETETQY
TRBV14	TRBJ2-7	TRBD1	ASSQGGQGFLYEQY
TRBV11-2	TRBJ1-1	NA	ASSFMNTEAF
TRBV9	TRBJ2-3	TRBD2	ASRTSGSDTQY
TRBV12-3/TRBV12-4	TRBJ2-1	NA	ASSIPNAPVDEQF
TRBV30	TRBJ2-1	TRBD2	AWSTRGLAGGQQF
TRBV20-1	TRBJ1-1	TRBD1	SARDRHRGATEAF
TRBV6-2/TRBV6-3	TRBJ1-1	TRBD1	ASGQVLNTEAF
TRBV6-6	TRBJ1-4	NA	ASPEDRSSVNEKLF
TRBV4-3	TRBJ1-2	TRBD1	ASFSDRENGYT
TRBV7-2	TRBJ2-3	TRBD2	ASSLVGREEGTDTQY
TRBV6-5	TRBJ2-3	TRBD2	ASRLGTSGRGYTDTQY
TRBV4-1	TRBJ1-5	NA	ASSQDDELNQPQH
TRBV7-6	TRBJ1-4	TRBD1	ASSLGQGATNEKLF